This T cell receptor (beta chain) was documented in a study of OX40 agonist ivuxolimab in advanced cancers. On the study more broadly: Patients took ivuxolimab, an agonistic anti-OX40 (CD134) antibody. The eligibility criteria allowed prior anti-PD-1, anti-PD-L1 or anti-CTLA-4 therapy, and roughly 39% had some.

Germline loops: CDR1 GTSNPN, CDR2 SVGIG (reference sequence). This CDR3 is built from 13 residues. Trimming cost V 5 bases and J 0 bases, with 9 bases left between them. TCRdb's table, derived via immunoSEQ multiplex PCR, lists solely in-frame clones and lacks some. The sample holds 77,000 or so clones, 87% seen once. Samples of blood were obtained at baseline, on cycle 4 day 1, and on cycle 7 day 1. In the case of this clone: As yet, its antigen is unknown.

General observations from the study: Averaging showed that CD8+ T cells had more expanded clones than CD4+ did.

The V call is TRBV30, the J call TRBJ2-3, with D unresolved. Sequencing was performed on CD4+ or CD8+ T cells sorted from blood, taken in a trial of the OX40 agonist ivuxolimab. The sequence came from an adult with an advanced solid tumor such as melanoma, head and neck, liver or kidney cancer. CDR3 coding DNA: TGTGCCTGGGCCCCCTCTAGCACAGATACGCAGTATTTT. Its translation: CAWAPSSTDTQYF.